A single sample gave rise to the 30 T cell receptor beta chains below, sequenced in a study of blood T cells in healthy people across ages. Using a J-beta primer mix together with a sample-barcoded 5' primer, a second PCR was run for roughly 6 to 11 cycles. Each CDR3 protein is one row after TCRdb ran MiXCR on the 5' RACE reads. The sample lists about 1,800,000 distinct CDR3 sequences; approximately 28% were seen once. Sequences were obtained from blood. These receptors all come from a woman younger than 45 in good health.

This clonotype was seen a handful of times. V usage is TRBV7-2 and J usage is TRBJ2-5; 9 bases fit TRBD2. The J call may be mistaken, given a closer DNA end match to TRBJ2-1. There are 15 residues in the CDR3. CDR1 and CDR2 from the germline V gene are SGHTA and FQGNSA. As DNA, the CDR3 is TGTGCCAGCAGCTGGACTAGCGCCTTCCAAGAGACCCAGTTCTTC. Encoded protein: CASSWTSAFQETQFF.

J is TRBJ2-1 and V is TRBV7-2; no firm D call. V dropped 3 bases and J dropped 0 bases, with 12 bases sitting between them. This CDR3 is built from 16 residues. Germline-derived CDR1 and CDR2 are SGHTA and FQGNSA. The CDR3 here is CASSFSGPVSYNEQFF. Here the CDR3 DNA reads TGTGCCAGCAGCTTTTCCGGCCCCGTCTCCTACAATGAGCAGTTCTTC. The entire variable domain, with the rest obtained from reference TRBV7-2 and TRBJ2-1, is as follows: GAGVSQSPSNKVTEKGKDVELRCDPISGHTALYWYRQSLGQGLEFLIYFQGNSAPDKSGLPSDRFSAERTGGSVSTLTIQRTQQEDSAVYLCASSFSGPVSYNEQFFGPGTRLTVL.

The CDR3, as DNA: TGTGCCAGCAAAGGGTGGCGGCAGGGGGCCTACGAGCAGTACTTC. As protein: CASKGWRQGAYEQYF. The chain uses TRBV6-5 and TRBJ2-4, with 7 bases aligning to TRBD1. The J call is in doubt because the DNA end fits TRBJ2-7 better. Germline assignment: CDR1 MNHEY and CDR2 SVGAGI. CDR3 length: 15 amino acids.

V is TRBV12-3 or TRBV12-4 and J is TRBJ2-6, with 10 bases that match TRBD1. The V segment lost 3 bases and the J segment 0 bases; nucleotides outside the gene matches: 2. The CDR3 extends over 17 amino acids. The CDR3 DNA reads TGTGCCAGCAGTTTCGACAGGGGGCTCTCTGGGGCCAACGTCCTGACTTTC. Translating it yields CASSFDRGLSGANVLTF.

The chain is built from TRBV12-3 or TRBV12-4 and TRBJ2-1; D is perhaps TRBD2 (6 bases). The CDR3 length is 13 residues. V was cut by 6 bases and J by 14 bases, with 20 bases left in between. CDR3 loop: CASSYQRVGLKFF. The CDR3 bases are TGTGCCAGCAGCTACCAGCGGGTGGGGCTGAAGTTCTTC.

This clonotype was picked up many times. CDR3 protein: CAWSGLVNEQFF. The CDR3 DNA follows: TGTGCCTGGAGTGGACTAGTCAATGAGCAGTTCTTC. This sequence joins TRBV30 and TRBJ2-1, with D tentatively TRBD2 (6 bases). V was cut by 1 base and J by 6 bases, with 7 bases left in between. Germline V gene sequence: CDR1 GTSNPN, CDR2 SVGIG (reference sequence). The CDR3 consists of 12 residues.

This clonotype was seen ten or more times. This sequence joins TRBV7-9 and TRBJ2-7; TRBD1 aligns across 9 bases. CDR1 and CDR2 (germline): SEHNR, FQNEAQ (reference sequence). CDR3 size: 17 residues. V shed 4 bases, J shed 5 bases, and the junction held 15 bases outside the gene matches. CDR3 sequence reads: CASSSQAGTGYQDEQYF. The CDR3 DNA sequence: TGTGCCAGCAGCTCCCAAGCCGGGACAGGGTATCAGGACGAGCAGTACTTC. The entire variable domain, with the rest obtained from reference TRBV7-9 and TRBJ2-7, is as follows: DTGVSQNPRHKITKRGQNVTFRCDPISEHNRLYWYRQTLGQGPEFLTYFQNEAQLEKSRLLSDRFSAERPKGSFSTLEIQRTEQGDSAMYLCASSSQAGTGYQDEQYFGPGTRLTVT.

For this clonotype: This may stem from a read error, because a much larger clone lies one nucleotide away. The J gene is TRBJ2-2, the V gene TRBV6-4, with D uncertain. Trimming shortened V by 7 bases and J by 3 bases, and 12 bases separated the two germline ends. This CDR3 region has 14 residues. Germline V gene lookup returns CDR1 MRHNA and CDR2 SNTAGT. This CDR3 is CASTPDADTGELFF. The CDR3 DNA reads as TGTGCCAGCACCCCAGATGCAGACACCGGGGAGCTGTTTTTT.

The rearrangement links TRBV6-2 or TRBV6-3 to TRBJ1-6, with D uncertain. CDR1 MNHEY and CDR2 SVGEGT come from the germline V gene. This CDR3 is built from 11 residues. V was trimmed by 6 bases and J by 8 bases, leaving 5 bases between them. The CDR3 region is CASSRDSPLHF. The CDR3 DNA reads TGTGCCAGCAGCCGTGATTCACCCCTCCACTTT.

This clonotype was picked up a small number of times. The CDR3 DNA sequence: TGTGCCAGCAGCGTAACACCGACAGTCTCCTACGAGCAGTACTTC. Translating gives CASSVTPTVSYEQYF. The V gene is TRBV9, the J gene TRBJ2-7; tentatively, D is TRBD1 (5 bases). This CDR3 contains 15 residues. Germline V gene data show CDR1 as SGDLS and CDR2 as YYNGEE. Trimming removed 1 base at V and 0 bases at J, with 11 bases between.

This clonotype was picked up a small number of times. The chain couples TRBV6-6 to TRBJ2-6; 9 nucleotides match TRBD1. CDR3 length: 13 residues. Germline V gene data show CDR1 as MNHNY and CDR2 as SVGAGI (reference sequence). J gave up 11 bases and V 6 bases, and 5 bases lay outside the gene matches. The CDR3: CASRPGTGYVLTF. CDR3 DNA: TGTGCCAGCAGGCCCGGGACAGGGTACGTCCTGACTTTC.

This clonotype was seen repeatedly, ten times or more. CDR3 in DNA: TGTGCCAGCAGCTTGCAGGTGGGGAACATTCAGTACTTC. Translation gives CASSLQVGNIQYF. V is TRBV11-3 and J is TRBJ2-4, with D uncertain. The CDR3 totals 13 residues. V was cut by 3 bases and J by 7 bases, with 10 bases left in between. Per germline, CDR1 SGHNT and CDR2 YENEEA.

The chain couples TRBV14 to TRBJ1-1; tentatively, D is TRBD1 (5 bases). The V end lost 0 bases, the J end lost 3 bases, and 14 bases lay between the germline ends. The germline V gene has CDR1 SGHDN and CDR2 FVKESK. The CDR3 loop spans 16 amino acids. CDR3 in amino acids: CASSQDLGGSYTEAFF. The CDR3 DNA sequence: TGTGCCAGCAGCCAAGATCTTGGGGGGTCTTACACTGAAGCTTTCTTT.

This clonotype was seen only once. The rearrangement joins TRBV20-1 to TRBJ1-1, with D uncertain. The ends were cut back, 6 bases at V and 1 base at J, with 12 bases in the middle. The CDR3 loop spans 13 amino acids. CDR1 is DFQATT and CDR2 is SNEGSKA in the germline V gene (reference sequence). The CDR3 DNA follows: TGCAGTGCCACATGGTCCGGGAACACTGAAGCTTTCTTT. Translated, it gives CSATWSGNTEAFF.

This clonotype was seen only a few times. The V gene is TRBV5-1, the J gene TRBJ2-5, with TRBD2 identical over 10 bases. V was pared by 4 bases and J by 4 bases, with 13 bases of the junction left unmatched. Germline CDR1 SGHRS, CDR2 YFSETQ. This CDR3 spans 17 amino acids. The CDR3 coding sequence is TGCGCCAGCAGCCGTTCTGCGTCAGCGGGAGGGGGAGAGACCCAGTACTTC. This sequence encodes CASSRSASAGGGETQYF.

The chain recombines TRBV7-6 with TRBJ2-2; TRBD2 matches 12 bases. Trimming took 5 bases from V and 5 from J; bases not matched to a gene: 3. In germline, CDR1 is SGHVS, CDR2 FNYEAQ. The CDR3 runs to 15 residues. CDR3 in DNA: TGTGCCAGCAGCCGCGGGACTAGCGGGACCGGGGAGCTGTTTTTT. This gives the protein CASSRGTSGTGELFF.

This chain links TRBV29-1 with TRBJ1-2, with a tentative D call TRBD1 (5 bases). Trimming pared 7 bases from V and 7 bases from J, leaving 16 bases between. CDR1 SQVTM and CDR2 ANQGSEA come from the germline V gene. This CDR3 region has 12 residues. CDR3 protein: CSARGVLGGYTF. DNA of the CDR3: TGCAGCGCACGGGGGGTTTTGGGTGGCTACACCTTC. The full variable domain, in which reference TRBV29-1 and TRBJ1-2 provide the parts outside the CDR3, is SAVISQKPSRDICQRGTSLTIQCQVDSQVTMMFWYRQQPGQSLTLIATANQGSEATYESGFVIDKFPISRPNLTFSTLTVSNMSPEDSSIYLCSARGVLGGYTFGSGTRLTVV.

V is TRBV10-3 and J is TRBJ2-6; 15 nucleotides agree with TRBD2. Trimming removed 3 bases from V and 4 bases from J; junction bases left unmatched: 4. Germline V gene data show CDR1 as ENHRY and CDR2 as SYGVKD. This CDR3 is built from 18 residues. CDR3 bases: TGTGCCATCAGTGATTTGGGACTAGCGGGAGGCGGGGCCAACGTCCTGACTTTC. This codes for CAISDLGLAGGGANVLTF.

The V and J genes are TRBV28 and TRBJ1-1; 7 nucleotides align to TRBD1. CDR1 MDHEN and CDR2 SYDVKM come from the germline V gene. This CDR3 is built from 13 residues. Trimming removed 6 bases from V and 4 bases from J; junction bases left unmatched: 5. The CDR3 DNA sequence: TGTGCCAGCAGAGTGACAGGGAGCACTGAAGCTTTCTTT. Translated, it gives CASRVTGSTEAFF.

The rearrangement links TRBV9 to TRBJ2-5; D not resolved. CDR3 size: 14 residues. The germline gives CDR1 SGDLS, CDR2 YYNGEE. Trimming cost V 4 bases and J 1 base, with 11 bases left between them. The DNA for the CDR3 is TGTGCCAGCAGCCCCACCCGGCTCCAAGAGACCCAGTACTTC. The encoded protein is CASSPTRLQETQYF.

Only a few counts were recorded for this clonotype. The genes are TRBV7-2 and TRBJ1-2; D is undetermined. Trimming shortened V by 11 bases and J by 3 bases, and 13 bases separated the two germline ends. This CDR3 has 12 amino acids. In germline, CDR1 is SGHTA, CDR2 FQGNSA. CDR3 loop: CAGTRHHYGYTF. As DNA, the CDR3 is TGTGCCGGCACTCGCCACCACTATGGCTACACCTTC. The entire variable domain, with the rest obtained from reference TRBV7-2 and TRBJ1-2, is as follows: GAGVSQSPSNKVTEKGKDVELRCDPISGHTALYWYRQSLGQGLEFLIYFQGNSAPDKSGLPSDRFSAERTGGSVSTLTIQRTQQEDSAVYLCAGTRHHYGYTFGSGTRLTVV.

This clonotype was picked up a small number of times. The chain joins TRBV15 to TRBJ2-4; D call uncertain. CDR3 size: 14 residues. Germline values: CDR1 LNHNV, CDR2 YYDKDF (reference sequence). The V and J ends lost 1 base and 8 bases respectively, with 12 bases between them. The DNA for the CDR3 is TGTGCCACCAGCAGAGCTGGCAGGCCAGACATTCAGTACTTC. Encoded protein: CATSRAGRPDIQYF.

The sample holds a few counts of this clonotype. The chain employs TRBV28 and TRBJ2-4; D might be TRBD1 (6 bases). Trimming took 2 bases from V and 0 from J, leaving 17 bases between them. Germline CDR1 reads MDHEN; CDR2 reads SYDVKM. This CDR3 has 18 amino acids. CDR3 residues: CASSLPGQVLLAKNIQYF. The CDR3, as DNA: TGTGCCAGCAGTTTACCGGGACAAGTTCTACTAGCCAAAAACATTCAGTACTTC.

This clonotype was picked up many times. V is TRBV7-2 and J is TRBJ2-3; the match to TRBD2 covers 12 bases. The CDR3 totals 14 residues. Germline CDR1 reads SGHTA; CDR2 reads FQGNSA. The V and J ends lost 11 bases and 2 bases, in that order; junction bases with no gene match: 5. CDR3 loop: CAGGLAGYTDTQYF. The CDR3 DNA is TGTGCCGGAGGACTAGCGGGATACACAGATACGCAGTATTTT.

This chain joins TRBV12-5 and TRBJ1-1; D uncertain. V shed 7 bases and J shed 5 bases, with 11 bases lying between them. The CDR3 is made up of 12 amino acids. CDR1 is LGHNT and CDR2 is FRNRAP in the germline V gene. The CDR3 protein is CASANEATEAFF. The CDR3 DNA reads TGTGCTAGTGCCAACGAAGCGACTGAAGCTTTCTTT.

As to this clonotype: This may be a read error, as it is one base from a much larger clone. V is TRBV6-5 and J is TRBJ2-1; D gene unclear. This CDR3 has 12 residues. Per germline, CDR1 MNHEY and CDR2 SVGAGI. The CDR3 here is CTSSYLGNEQFF. The CDR3 bases are TGTACCAGCAGTTACCTAGGGAATGAGCAGTTCTTC.

There are a few counts of this clonotype. The chain carries TRBV24-1 and TRBJ2-1; D ambiguous. Deletions cut 0 bases from V and 4 bases from J, with 9 bases between. Germline CDR1 reads KGHDR; CDR2 reads SFDVKD. The CDR3 extends over 15 amino acids. The CDR3 DNA reads as TGTGCCACCAGTGATTTGGGCGACGGATACAATGAGCAGTTCTTC. Protein: CATSDLGDGYNEQFF.

This clonotype has ten or more counts. The chain joins TRBV7-6 to TRBJ2-1; TRBD2 might be the D (6 bases). Germline assignment: CDR1 SGHVS and CDR2 FNYEAQ. The CDR3 loop spans 16 amino acids. Trimming removed 1 base at V and 10 bases at J, with 20 bases between. The CDR3 region is CASSLDGPLVRGEQFF. CDR3 coding DNA: TGTGCCAGCAGCTTAGATGGCCCTTTGGTGCGGGGCGAGCAGTTCTTC.

The rearrangement joins TRBV20-1 to TRBJ2-3; 12 bases match TRBD1. The CDR3 extends over 15 amino acids. V lost 7 bases, J lost 4 bases, and 9 bases stayed unmatched. The germline CDR1 and CDR2 sequences are DFQATT and SNEGSKA (reference sequence). CDR3 sequence: CSGRGTGGASDTQYF. In nucleotides, the CDR3 is TGCAGTGGTCGGGGGACAGGGGGCGCTTCAGATACGCAGTATTTT.

The table lists this clonotype with a few counts. The chain has TRBV11-1 and TRBJ1-2; the D is unclear. Germline assignment: CDR1 SGHAT and CDR2 FQDESV (reference sequence). The CDR3 is 15 residues long. The V end was cut by 1 base, the J end by 4 bases, with 13 bases between. This CDR3 reads CASSLVRREPYGYTF. The CDR3 nucleotides read TGTGCCAGCAGCTTAGTAAGGAGGGAACCCTATGGCTACACCTTC.